A selection of T cell receptor beta chains follows, all from one sample in a study of blood T cells in healthy people across ages. One entry per CDR3 protein results from TCRdb running MiXCR on the 5' RACE reads. The table records roughly 700,000 distinct CDR3 sequences, approximately 50% of them present only once. The sequenced material came from blood. The receptors were gathered from a woman aged 55-70 years in good health. Each CDR3 is given with its conserved first and last residue. A D gene is named only where the DNA matches it firmly. Clone size is stated in some rows and not others, as once, few, many or a class when expanded.

J | D | V | size | DNA | CDR3
TRBJ1-2 | - | TRBV20-1 | few | TGCAGTGCTAAAACGGGATATGGCTACACCTTC | CSAKTGYGYTF
TRBJ2-7 | - | TRBV12-3/TRBV12-4 | many | TGTGCCAGCAGTTTAGGGGGTTTCTCCTACGAGCAGTACTTC | CASSLGGFSYEQYF
TRBJ2-4 | TRBD1 | TRBV9 | few | TGTGCCAGCAGCCTGGGACAGGGGGGTAAAAACATTCAGTACTTC | CASSLGQGGKNIQYF
TRBJ1-2 | TRBD1 | TRBV4-2 | once | TGTGCCAGCAGCCCCCCCGACAGGGGAGTAGAAGGCTACACCTTC | CASSPPDRGVEGYTF
TRBJ2-1 | - | TRBV20-1 | - | TGCAGTGCCCAAGCAGGGACTTACAATGAGCAGTTCTTC | CSAQAGTYNEQFF
TRBJ2-6 | - | TRBV4-3 | few | TGCGCCAGCAGCCAAGATACGGGCCAGGGGACCCCTGGGGCCAACGTCCTGACTTTC | CASSQDTGQGTPGANVLTF
TRBJ2-5 | - | TRBV7-9 | - | TGTACCAGCAGCCCCCAAGGAGGGGGATACAATGAGCAGTACTTC | CTSSPQGGGYNEQYF
TRBJ2-1 | - | TRBV5-1 | - | TGCGCCAGCAGCGAGTTCTACAATGAGCAGTTCTTC | CASSEFYNEQFF
TRBJ2-7 | - | TRBV20-1 | once | TGCAGTGCTGATGTCAGCCGTAGCTCCTACAATGAGCAGTACTTC | CSADVSRSSYNEQYF
TRBJ2-7 | TRBD1 | TRBV30 | - | TGTGCCTGGAATAGGGACAGGGGTCACGAGCAGTACTTC | CAWNRDRGHEQYF
TRBJ2-3 | - | TRBV20-1 | - | - | CSAKGQLPGDEQYFGRWYTQYF
TRBJ2-4 | - | TRBV12-3/TRBV12-4 | - | TGTGCCGGCAGTTTTTTCCGGGAGCAGTACTTC | CAGSFFREQYF
TRBJ2-3 | TRBD2 | TRBV4-3 | - | TGCGCCAGCAGCCAAGCCGGGGTAGCGGGAGTAGTTGCAGATACGCAGTATTTT | CASSQAGVAGVVADTQYF
TRBJ1-2 | TRBD1 | TRBV7-2 | - | TGTGCCAGCAGCTTAGGGGGACAGATCTATGGCTACACCTTC | CASSLGGQIYGYTF
TRBJ2-1 | - | TRBV5-1 | few | TGCGCCAGCAGCTCGAAAGACGGAGGTCGTCAGTTCTTC | CASSSKDGGRQFF
TRBJ1-5 | - | TRBV24-1 | - | TGTGCCACCAGTGATTCTCATCAGCCCCAGCATTTT | CATSDSHQPQHF
TRBJ2-3 | - | TRBV10-3 | - | TGTGCCATCAGTGACTTAGATACGCAGTATTTT | CAISDLDTQYF
TRBJ2-1 | - | TRBV7-9 | - | TGTGCCAGTAGGATGGCGGAGTTCAACAATGAGCAGTTCTTC | CASRMAEFNNEQFF
TRBJ2-3 | - | TRBV9 | few | TGTGCCAGCAGCGTAGACGTAGATACGCAGTATTTT | CASSVDVDTQYF
TRBJ2-4 | - | TRBV29-1 | - | TGCAGCGCTCGCCCCGACAGCAGCATTCAGTACTTC | CSARPDSSIQYF
TRBJ2-3 | - | TRBV2 | - | TGTGCCAGCAGTTGGACGACTTCCTTCACAGATACGCAGTATTTT | CASSWTTSFTDTQYF
TRBJ2-5 | - | TRBV7-3 | - | TGTGCCAGCAGCGCCTCCGAAAAGGGGACCCAGTACTTC | CASSASEKGTQYF
TRBJ2-6 | - | TRBV10-3 | - | TGTGCCATCAGTGGACCTGGGGCCAACGTCCCGACTTTC | CAISGPGANVPTF
TRBJ1-1 | - | TRBV20-1 | - | TGCAGTGCTACGCGCCCTCCCGGGACCGGGGGAACTGAAGCTTTCTTT | CSATRPPGTGGTEAFF
TRBJ1-2 | TRBD1 | TRBV20-1 | few | TGCAGTGCCATGTCTGGACAGGGAAAATATGGCTACACCTTC | CSAMSGQGKYGYTF
TRBJ1-2 | TRBD1 | TRBV7-9 | - | TGTGCCAGCAGCCCAGGACAGGGCATCGCCTATGGCTACACCTTC | CASSPGQGIAYGYTF
TRBJ2-7 | TRBD2 | TRBV7-2 | - | TGTGCCAGCAGCTTAGAAGGGACTAGCCCCTACGAGCAGTACTTC | CASSLEGTSPYEQYF
TRBJ2-7 | TRBD1 | TRBV4-3 | many | TGCGCCAGCAGTTTCGGACAGGGCGCCGAGCAGTACTTC | CASSFGQGAEQYF
TRBJ2-7 | - | TRBV7-2 | once | TGTGCCAGCAGCATCGAGAGTAGCAGGAGTTTCTCCTACGGGCAGTACTTC | CASSIESSRSFSYGQYF
TRBJ2-5 | TRBD2 | TRBV20-1 | - | TGCAGTGACCCGACTAGCCCCTGCCAGGCGGCCCAGTACTTC | CSDPTSPCQAAQYF
TRBJ2-3 | - | TRBV11-2 | few | TGTGCCAGCAGCTTAGATTTGGCTAGCGAACAACTGCCTAGCACAGATACGCAGTATTTT | CASSLDLASEQLPSTDTQYF
TRBJ1-5 | - | TRBV4-3 | - | TGCGCCAGCAGCCTGACGGACGGGACACCCCAGCATTTT | CASSLTDGTPQHF
TRBJ2-3 | TRBD2 | TRBV29-1 | few | TGCAGCGTCCCAAGAAGAGCGGGAGCATCCACAGATACGCAGTATTTT | CSVPRRAGASTDTQYF
TRBJ2-5 | TRBD2 | TRBV28 | - | TGTGCCAGCAGTCCAACTAGCGGGAGCCTGCTTGGGCAAGAGACCCAGTACTTC | CASSPTSGSLLGQETQYF
TRBJ1-2 | - | TRBV7-9 | - | TGTGCCAGCAGCTTAGCGGTGGGAAGATATGGCTACACCTTC | CASSLAVGRYGYTF
TRBJ2-7 | - | TRBV9 | - | TGTGCCAGCAGCGTAGGAGGGGGGACCCTCTACGAGCAGTACTTC | CASSVGGGTLYEQYF
TRBJ2-5 | - | TRBV25-1 | - | TGTGCCAGCAGTGAATATAACCAAGAGACCCAGTACTTC | CASSEYNQETQYF
TRBJ2-4 | - | TRBV7-2 | - | TGTGCCAGCAGCGGAATACTAGAGCCGATAGCCAAAAACATTCAGTACTTC | CASSGILEPIAKNIQYF
TRBJ2-7 | - | TRBV7-2 | - | TGTGCCAGCAGCTTAAGGACAGCGAGCTACGAGCAGTACTTC | CASSLRTASYEQYF
TRBJ2-7 | TRBD1 | TRBV20-1 | - | TGCAGTGCTAGAGCTCCGGGACAGGGGTTCGACGAGCAGTACTTC | CSARAPGQGFDEQYF
TRBJ2-3 | TRBD2 | TRBV24-1 | - | TGTGCCACCAGTGACCCTCTCCTAGCGGGAGGCCCCTTGGATACGCAGTATTTT | CATSDPLLAGGPLDTQYF
TRBJ2-7 | TRBD1 | TRBV10-3 | few | TGTGCCATCAGACCTACATCCGGGACAGGGCGCTACGAGCAGTACTTC | CAIRPTSGTGRYEQYF
TRBJ2-4 | TRBD2 | TRBV10-3 | few | TGTGCCATCAGTGAGTCAGGCGGGGGAAACATTCAGTACTTC | CAISESGGGNIQYF
TRBJ1-1 | TRBD1 | TRBV2 | many | TGTGCCAGCAGTGCGGACAGGGACACTGAAGCTTTCTTT | CASSADRDTEAFF
TRBJ1-1 | TRBD1 | TRBV6-1 | - | TGTGCCAGCAGCCCCCCATCGCCAGGGGGCCGAAAAGCGGGTGAAGCTTTCTTT | CASSPPSPGGRKAGEAFF
TRBJ2-7 | TRBD2 | TRBV20-1 | - | TGCAGTCAGAGCGGGAGGACCTACGAGCAGTACTTC | CSQSGRTYEQYF
TRBJ2-6 | - | TRBV24-1 | - | TGTGCCACCAGTGCCCCTGCGAGCTCTGGGGCCAACGTCCTGACTTTC | CATSAPASSGANVLTF
TRBJ2-1 | - | TRBV2 | - | TGTGCCAGCAGTGCCCTATTCGGCTCCTACAATGAGCAGTTCTTC | CASSALFGSYNEQFF
TRBJ2-1 | TRBD1 | TRBV20-1 | - | TGCAGTGCTAGAGTTCCGGGACAGGGTGATAAGTTCTTC | CSARVPGQGDKFF
TRBJ1-6 | - | TRBV4-1 | - | TGCGCCAGCAGCCTGAGGGGGGCCGGCAATTCACCCCTCCACTTT | CASSLRGAGNSPLHF
TRBJ2-1 | TRBD2 | TRBV7-9 | - | TGTGCCAGCAGCTTTCTGGTACTAGCGGGGGCTGAGCAGTTCTTC | CASSFLVLAGAEQFF